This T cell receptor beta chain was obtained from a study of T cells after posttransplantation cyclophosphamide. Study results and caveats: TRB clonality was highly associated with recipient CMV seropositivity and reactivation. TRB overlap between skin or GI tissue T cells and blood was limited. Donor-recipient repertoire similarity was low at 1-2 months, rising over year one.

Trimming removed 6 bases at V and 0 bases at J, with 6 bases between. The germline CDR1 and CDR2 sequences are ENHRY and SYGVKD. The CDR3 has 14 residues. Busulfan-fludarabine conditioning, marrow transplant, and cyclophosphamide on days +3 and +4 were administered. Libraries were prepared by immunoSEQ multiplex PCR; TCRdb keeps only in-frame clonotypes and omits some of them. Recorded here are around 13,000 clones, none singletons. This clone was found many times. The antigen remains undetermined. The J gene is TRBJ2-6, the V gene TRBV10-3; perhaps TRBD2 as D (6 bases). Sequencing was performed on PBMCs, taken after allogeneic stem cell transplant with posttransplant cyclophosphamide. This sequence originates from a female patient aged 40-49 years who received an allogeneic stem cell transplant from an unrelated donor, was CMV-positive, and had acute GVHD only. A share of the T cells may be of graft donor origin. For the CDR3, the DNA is TGTGCCATCAGCGGGAGCTCTGGGGCCAACGTCCTGACTTTC. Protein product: CAISGSSGANVLTF.